A single sample is the source of the 32 T cell receptor beta chains below, sequenced in a study of blood T cells in healthy people across ages. The second PCR ran about 6 to 11 cycles with a sample-barcoded 5' primer and J-beta primers. TCRdb ran MiXCR on the 5' RACE reads and lists one entry per CDR3 protein. The sample comprises roughly 2 million distinct CDR3 sequences, about 49% of which are singletons, and roughly 2% rests with the top ten. The sample taken for sequencing was blood. The receptors were gathered from a woman aged 40 to 49 in good health.

This clonotype was seen a few times. The gene calls are TRBV5-1 and TRBJ2-5; TRBD2 matches at 12 bases. Germline V CDR1 and CDR2: SGHRS, YFSETQ. The V segment lost 0 bases and the J segment 3 bases; nucleotides outside the gene matches: 9. The CDR3 is 18 amino acids. As DNA, the CDR3 is TGCGCCAGCAGCTTGGCGGTGGGGAGACTAGCGGGGGAAGAGACCCAGTACTTC. It specifies CASSLAVGRLAGEETQYF.

This chain links TRBV7-2 with TRBJ2-7; 10 positions match TRBD1. The CDR3 length is 15 residues. With 7 bases clipped from V and 4 bases from J, the junction kept 10 bases outside the gene matches. Germline CDR1 SGHTA, CDR2 FQGNSA. CDR3 nucleotides: TGTGCCAGCACCCCAACGACAGGGGGCACATACGAGCAGTACTTC. Its translation is CASTPTTGGTYEQYF.

The chain has TRBV20-1 and TRBJ2-5; TRBD2 matches at 9 bases. After removal of 6 bases from V and 1 base from J, the junction contained 15 bases not matched to a gene. CDR3 length equals 17 residues. Germline CDR1 and CDR2: DFQATT and SNEGSKA (reference sequence). CDR3 amino acids: CSAAIGGGGDLQETQYF. The CDR3 nucleotides are TGCAGTGCGGCCATAGGGGGCGGGGGGGATCTCCAAGAGACCCAGTACTTC.

This clonotype was found a few times. The chain uses TRBV6-6 and TRBJ2-6; D is uncertain. V was pared by 5 bases and J by 1 base, with 12 bases between. The germline gives CDR1 MNHNY, CDR2 SVGAGI (reference sequence). This CDR3 is built from 16 residues. CDR3: CASSNLVGSGANVLTF. The CDR3 DNA reads as TGTGCCAGCAGTAACCTAGTGGGGTCTGGGGCCAACGTCCTGACTTTC.

The chain recombines TRBV12-3 or TRBV12-4 with TRBJ2-1; unclear D gene. Trimming left V 2 bases short and J 0 bases short, with 11 bases between. The length of the CDR3 is 16 residues. CDR3 bases: TGTGCCAGCAGTTTAAGGATGGAAAGCTCCTACAATGAGCAGTTCTTC. As protein: CASSLRMESSYNEQFF.

This chain connects TRBV2 to TRBJ2-5, with 7 positions matching TRBD1. This CDR3 has 10 amino acids. Germline values: CDR1 SNHLY, CDR2 FYNNEI. The trim removed 8 bases at V and 10 bases at J, leaving 4 bases unmatched. As DNA, the CDR3 is TGTGCCAGCGTCGACAGGGACCAGTACTTC. Translated: CASVDRDQYF.

This clonotype has only a few counts. The CDR3 DNA reads as TGTGCCAGCAGCCAAGACGCGGGGGGGGTAACCTACAATGAGCAGTTCTTC. Its protein product is CASSQDAGGVTYNEQFF. The chain joins TRBV3-1 to TRBJ2-1; 9 positions agree with TRBD2. The CDR3 loop spans 17 amino acids. V dropped 0 bases and J dropped 2; count of bases not matched to a gene: 5. Germline V gene lookup returns CDR1 LGHDT and CDR2 YNNKEL (reference sequence).

The rearrangement uses TRBV18 and TRBJ2-3; D possibly uses TRBD1 or TRBD2 (5 bases each). The length of the CDR3 is 15 residues. V shed 1 base and J shed 2 bases, with 10 bases lying between them. The germline CDR1 and CDR2 sequences are KGHSH and LQKENI. The CDR3 DNA follows: TGTGCCAGCTCACCACGACGGGACCACACAGATACGCAGTATTTT. The encoded protein is CASSPRRDHTDTQYF.

This chain joins TRBV28 and TRBJ2-5; possibly TRBD1 for D (6 bases). Germline CDR1 MDHEN, CDR2 SYDVKM. The CDR3 runs 15 residues. V lost 4 bases and J 3 bases, leaving 15 bases between the germline ends. CDR3 in DNA: TGTGCCAGCAGTTCAGGGGCCGACGTCGAAGAGACCCAGTACTTC. Its translation: CASSSGADVEETQYF.

This chain joins TRBV7-2 and TRBJ2-2, with D unclear. V lost 5 bases to trimming and J lost 1 base, with 8 bases between them. The CDR3 runs 14 residues. In germline, CDR1 is SGHTA, CDR2 FQGNSA. CDR3 coding DNA: TGTGCCAGCAGCATCGGACGGAACACCGGGGAGCTGTTTTTT. Translation: CASSIGRNTGELFF.

There are a few counts of this clonotype. The chain combines TRBV2 with TRBJ2-5; D remains unclear. This CDR3 is built from 13 residues. The germline gives CDR1 SNHLY, CDR2 FYNNEI. Deletions cut 3 bases from V and 6 bases from J, with 11 bases between. The CDR3 here is CASSDGGVQTQYF. CDR3 coding DNA: TGTGCCAGCAGTGACGGTGGGGTTCAGACCCAGTACTTC.

In its sample, this clonotype was seen a few times. This chain links TRBV6-2 or TRBV6-3 with TRBJ2-5, with D possibly matching TRBD1 (6 bases). Germline assignment: CDR1 MNHEY and CDR2 SVGEGT. This CDR3 is built from 15 residues. The ends were cut back, 7 bases at V and 5 bases at J, with 20 bases in the middle. CDR3 region: CASTAPQGFRETQYF. CDR3 DNA sequence: TGTGCCAGCACCGCTCCACAGGGTTTCAGGGAGACCCAGTACTTC.

V gene TRBV21-1 combines with J gene TRBJ1-5. TRBV21-1 is recorded as a pseudogene. The CDR3 is made up of 15 amino acids. CDR3 amino acids: CASSKQANSNQPQHF. The CDR3 DNA reads as TGTGCCAGCAGCAAACAGGCTAATAGCAATCAGCCCCAGCATTTT.

This rearrangement joins TRBV28 to TRBJ2-1; D tentatively reads TRBD1 or TRBD2 (6 bases each). V lost 5 bases and J lost 7, with 21 bases in between. Looked up from germline, CDR1 is MDHEN and CDR2 is SYDVKM. There are 16 residues in the CDR3. The CDR3 is CASSVNRADRGNEQFF. For the CDR3, the DNA is TGTGCCAGCAGTGTAAACAGGGCCGATCGGGGGAATGAGCAGTTCTTC.

This clonotype was counted between two and nine times. V usage is TRBV20-1 and J usage is TRBJ2-5; D not resolved. The CDR3 extends over 11 amino acids. Between the trimmed V and J ends, which lost 6 bases and 4 bases, there was a span of 9 bases. The germline gives CDR1 DFQATT, CDR2 SNEGSKA (reference sequence). The CDR3 sequence: CSAKSGETQYF. The CDR3 region has the DNA TGCAGTGCAAAGTCGGGAGAGACCCAGTACTTC.

On this clonotype: The junction departs from the called germline gene at one end, perhaps through a read error. The rearrangement links TRBV11-3 to TRBJ2-7; no definite D call. The CDR3 totals 13 residues. CDR1 is SGHNT and CDR2 is YENEEA in the germline V gene. The CDR3: CACSFGKGYEQYF. The CDR3 region has the DNA TGTGCCTGCAGCTTCGGAAAGGGCTACGAGCAGTACTTC.

J is TRBJ1-5 and V is TRBV5-5; D unresolved. Germline CDR1 SGHKS, CDR2 YYEKEE (reference sequence). The length of the CDR3 is 16 residues. Trimming cost V 2 bases and J 0 bases, with 12 bases left between them. CDR3 DNA sequence: TGTGCCAGCAGCTTTTCCCTCGCCTATAGCAATCAGCCCCAGCATTTT. The encoded protein is CASSFSLAYSNQPQHF.

This chain uses TRBV3-1 with TRBJ2-3; D gene uncertain. CDR3 length: 16 residues. CDR1 and CDR2 from the germline V gene are LGHDT and YNNKEL (reference sequence). V dropped 6 bases and J dropped 0 bases, with 16 bases sitting between them. The CDR3 DNA is TGTGCCAGCAGTCAGTTCCCTGTATCTAGCACAGATACGCAGTATTTT. This codes for CASSQFPVSSTDTQYF.

The chain couples TRBV28 to TRBJ2-1; TRBD2 matches at 10 bases. The ends lost 5 bases at V and 2 bases at J; junction bases unmatched: 6. This CDR3 comprises 16 residues. Per germline, CDR1 MDHEN and CDR2 SYDVKM. DNA for the CDR3: TGTGCCAGCAGTCCCCACCTAGCGGGGGCCTACAATGAGCAGTTCTTC. Translated, it gives CASSPHLAGAYNEQFF.

The chain has TRBV5-1 and TRBJ2-3; 8 bases are shared with TRBD2. Germline-derived CDR1 and CDR2 are SGHRS and YFSETQ. J gave up 6 bases and V 5 bases, and 8 bases lay outside the gene matches. This CDR3 contains 14 residues. CDR3 DNA sequence: TGCGCCAGCAGGCCGCGGGGGGATAGGGATACGCAGTATTTT. This translates into CASRPRGDRDTQYF. The full variable domain, in which reference TRBV5-1 and TRBJ2-3 provide the parts outside the CDR3, is KAGVTQTPRYLIKTRGQQVTLSCSPISGHRSVSWYQQTPGQGLQFLFEYFSETQRNKGNFPGRFSGRQFSNSRSEMNVSTLELGDSALYLCASRPRGDRDTQYFGPGTRLTVL.

This clonotype was observed a single time. The V and J genes are TRBV28 and TRBJ2-1; TRBD1 is a possible D gene (6 bases). The length of the CDR3 is 16 residues. The V gene's germline CDR1 is MDHEN and CDR2 SYDVKM. With 4 bases removed from V and 1 base from J, the gap between germline ends came to 14 bases. As DNA, the CDR3 is TGTGCCAGCAGTTGGGTCGGAACAGGGTCCTACAATGAGCAGTTCTTC. Encoded protein: CASSWVGTGSYNEQFF.

This chain links TRBV20-1 with TRBJ2-7, with 7 bases that match TRBD1. Germline CDR1 reads DFQATT; CDR2 reads SNEGSKA (reference sequence). The CDR3 has 16 amino acids. The J segment lost 1 base and the V segment lost 5 bases, leaving 14 bases of the junction unmatched. The CDR3 region is CSAQLRGGVPSYEQYF. The DNA of the CDR3 is TGCAGTGCTCAACTTCGAGGGGGCGTCCCTTCCTACGAGCAGTACTTC.

There are a few counts of this clonotype. CDR3 sequence (DNA): TGTGCCAGCAGCTTAGACGGGGGCCGACCCTACAATGAGCAGTTCTTC. This translates into CASSLDGGRPYNEQFF. The chain couples TRBV7-2 to TRBJ2-1; TRBD1 or TRBD2 may be the D gene (6 bases each). V was shortened by 1 base and J by 2 bases, with 12 bases between the two germline ends. Germline V lookup: CDR1 SGHTA, CDR2 FQGNSA. The CDR3 covers 16 residues.

The chain employs TRBV20-1 and TRBJ1-2, with TRBD1 matching 8 bases. V shed 1 base and J 8 bases; nucleotides not matched to a gene: 3. Germline V gene lookup returns CDR1 DFQATT and CDR2 SNEGSKA (reference sequence). The CDR3 contains 12 residues. The CDR3 loop is CSARGTGPGYTF. For the CDR3, the DNA is TGCAGTGCTAGAGGGACAGGGCCCGGCTACACCTTC.

V and J are TRBV27 and TRBJ2-1; possibly TRBD1 for D (6 bases). The germline V gene has CDR1 MNHEY and CDR2 SMNVEV (reference sequence). The CDR3 covers 16 residues. V was cut by 2 bases and J by 4 bases, with 15 bases left in between. CDR3 nucleotides: TGTGCCAGCAGTTTACCTAATCCGGGACAATACAATGAGCAGTTCTTC. Amino acids: CASSLPNPGQYNEQFF.

The rearrangement links TRBV15 to TRBJ2-5; a possible D gene is TRBD2 (5 bases). Germline CDR1 LNHNV, CDR2 YYDKDF (reference sequence). Deletions cut 5 bases from V and 5 bases from J, with 15 bases between. The CDR3 length is 14 residues. This chain's CDR3 is CATSERADDETQYF. The CDR3 bases are TGTGCCACCAGCGAGAGGGCGGACGACGAGACCCAGTACTTC.

This clonotype was seen a few times. This chain uses TRBV6-7 with TRBJ1-2; TRBD1 might be the D (5 bases). TRBV6-7 falls under the ORF class, with uncertain function. Trimming cost V 2 bases and J 7 bases, with 17 bases left between them. The CDR3 covers 15 residues. CDR3 bases: TGTGCCAGCAGTTACGGGGACCCTGACAGCCCTGGCTACACCTTC. Translation gives CASSYGDPDSPGYTF.

The chain recombines TRBV10-3 with TRBJ2-7; unclear D gene. Germline CDR1 reads ENHRY; CDR2 reads SYGVKD. This CDR3 has 13 residues. The V end was cut by 0 bases, the J end by 4 bases, with 7 bases between. For the CDR3, the DNA is TGTGCCATCAGTGAGTCTGAGAGTTACGAGCAGTACTTC. Translated, it gives CAISESESYEQYF.

Concerning this clonotype itself: Compared with germline, one end of the junction differs, possibly owing to a read error. The V call is TRBV7-9, the J call TRBJ2-6, with 7 nucleotides matching TRBD2. The length of the CDR3 is 14 residues. Germline V gene lookup returns CDR1 SEHNR and CDR2 FQNEAQ (reference sequence). CDR3 protein: CASFRGVGADVLTF. DNA for the CDR3: TGTGCCAGCTTTCGGGGGGTTGGGGCCGACGTCCTGACTTTC. Full variable domain (remainder filled in from reference TRBV7-9 and TRBJ2-6): DTGVSQNPRHKITKRGQNVTFRCDPISEHNRLYWYRQTLGQGPEFLTYFQNEAQLEKSRLLSDRFSAERPKGSFSTLEIQRTEQGDSAMYLCASFRGVGADVLTFGAGSRLTVL.

V usage is TRBV4-1 and J usage is TRBJ2-3; weak D call: TRBD1 (7 bases). This CDR3 contains 18 residues. The V end was cut by 0 bases, the J end by 3 bases, with 19 bases between. CDR1 and CDR2 from the germline V gene are MGHRA and YSYEKL. CDR3: CASSQDSGETGSTDTQYF. The CDR3, as DNA: TGCGCCAGCAGCCAAGATTCGGGGGAGACAGGGAGTACAGATACGCAGTATTTT.

The rearrangement joins TRBV5-5 to TRBJ2-1, with D unclear. This CDR3 spans 15 amino acids. Trimming shortened V by 2 bases and J by 0 bases, and 9 bases separated the two germline ends. Germline CDR1 reads SGHKS; CDR2 reads YYEKEE (reference sequence). CDR3 sequence reads: CASSFYTSSYNEQFF. The DNA for the CDR3 is TGTGCCAGCAGCTTCTATACGAGCTCCTACAATGAGCAGTTCTTC.

The V gene is TRBV7-2, the J gene TRBJ2-3; the match to TRBD2 covers 9 bases. The CDR3 has 16 amino acids. V shed 1 base, J shed 2 bases, and the junction held 4 bases outside the gene matches. The germline CDR1 and CDR2 sequences are SGHTA and FQGNSA. CDR3 nucleotide sequence: TGTGCCAGCAGCTTAGAGCCTAGCGGGGTCACAGATACGCAGTATTTT. Its protein is CASSLEPSGVTDTQYF.